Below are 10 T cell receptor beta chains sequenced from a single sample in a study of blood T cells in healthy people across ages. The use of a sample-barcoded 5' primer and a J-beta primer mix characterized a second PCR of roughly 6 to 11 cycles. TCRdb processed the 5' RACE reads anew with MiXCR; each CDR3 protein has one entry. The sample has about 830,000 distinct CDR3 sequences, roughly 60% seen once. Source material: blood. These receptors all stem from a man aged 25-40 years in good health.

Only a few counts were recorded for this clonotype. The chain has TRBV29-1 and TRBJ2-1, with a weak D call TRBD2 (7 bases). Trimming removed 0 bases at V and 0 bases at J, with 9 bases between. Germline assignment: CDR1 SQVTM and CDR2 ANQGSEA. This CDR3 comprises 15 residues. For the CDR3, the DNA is TGCAGCGTTGAAGATCGGGGGGCCTCCTACAATGAGCAGTTCTTC. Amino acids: CSVEDRGASYNEQFF.

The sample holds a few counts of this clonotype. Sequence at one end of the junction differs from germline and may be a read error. The CDR3 spells CASSPWDSNEQFF. CDR3 nucleotide sequence: TGCGCCAGCAGCCCCTGGGACAGCAATGAGCAGTTCTTC. V and J are TRBV7-3 and TRBJ2-1, with 7 nucleotides matching TRBD1. Germline V gene lookup returns CDR1 SGHTA and CDR2 FQGTGA. The length of the CDR3 is 13 residues.

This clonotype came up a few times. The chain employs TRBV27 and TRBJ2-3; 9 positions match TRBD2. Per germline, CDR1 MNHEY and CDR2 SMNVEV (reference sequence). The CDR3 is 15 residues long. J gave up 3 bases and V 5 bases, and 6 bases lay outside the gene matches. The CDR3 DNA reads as TGTGCCAGCAGTCTCAAGCGGGGGGCTACAGATACGCAGTATTTT. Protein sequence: CASSLKRGATDTQYF.

CDR3 in amino acids: CASSLEGGRNYGYTF. DNA of the CDR3: TGTGCCAGCAGCTTAGAAGGGGGGCGGAACTATGGCTACACCTTC. The chain carries TRBV7-9 and TRBJ1-2, with D possibly TRBD1 on 6 matching bases. This CDR3 has 15 residues. CDR1 SEHNR and CDR2 FQNEAQ come from the germline V gene (reference sequence). The V gene lost 1 base and the J gene lost 2 bases, with 11 bases spanning the gap.

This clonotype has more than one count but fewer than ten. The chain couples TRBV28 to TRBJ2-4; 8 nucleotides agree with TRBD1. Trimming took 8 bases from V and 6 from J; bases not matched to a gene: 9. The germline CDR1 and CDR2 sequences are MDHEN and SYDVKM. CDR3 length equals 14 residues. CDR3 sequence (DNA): TGTGCCAGCGGGGATTCTCAGGGGGCAAACATTCAGTACTTC. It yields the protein CASGDSQGANIQYF.

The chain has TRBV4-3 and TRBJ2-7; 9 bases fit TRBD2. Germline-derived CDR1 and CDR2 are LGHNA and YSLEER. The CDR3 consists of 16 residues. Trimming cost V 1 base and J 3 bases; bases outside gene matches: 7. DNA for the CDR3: TGCGCCAGCAGCCAAGGCTTAGCGGGGGATTTCTACGAGCAGTACTTC. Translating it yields CASSQGLAGDFYEQYF.

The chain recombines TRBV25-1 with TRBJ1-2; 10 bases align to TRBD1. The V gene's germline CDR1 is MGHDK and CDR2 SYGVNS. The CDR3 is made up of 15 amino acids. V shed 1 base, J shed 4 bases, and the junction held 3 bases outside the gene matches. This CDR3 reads CASSEFGTGAYGYTF. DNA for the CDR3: TGTGCCAGCAGTGAATTTGGGACAGGGGCCTATGGCTACACCTTC.

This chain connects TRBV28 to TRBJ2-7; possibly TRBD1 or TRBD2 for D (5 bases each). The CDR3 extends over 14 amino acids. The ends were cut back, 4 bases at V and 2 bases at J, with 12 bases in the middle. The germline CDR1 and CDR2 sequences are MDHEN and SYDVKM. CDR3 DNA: TGTGCCAGCAGTTCCCCAGGGACCGCCTACGAGCAGTACTTC. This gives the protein CASSSPGTAYEQYF.

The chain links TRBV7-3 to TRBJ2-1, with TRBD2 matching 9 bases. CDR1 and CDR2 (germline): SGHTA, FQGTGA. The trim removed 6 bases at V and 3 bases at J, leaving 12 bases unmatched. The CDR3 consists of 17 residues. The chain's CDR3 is CASSSPNSGGLYNEQFF. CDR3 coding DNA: TGTGCCAGCAGTTCCCCAAATAGCGGGGGTCTCTACAATGAGCAGTTCTTC. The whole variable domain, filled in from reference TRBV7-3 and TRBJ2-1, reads GAGVSQTPSNKVTEKGKYVELRCDPISGHTALYWYRQSLGQGPEFLIYFQGTGAADDSGLPNDRFFAVRPEGSVSTLKIQRTERGDSAVYLCASSSPNSGGLYNEQFFGPGTRLTVL.

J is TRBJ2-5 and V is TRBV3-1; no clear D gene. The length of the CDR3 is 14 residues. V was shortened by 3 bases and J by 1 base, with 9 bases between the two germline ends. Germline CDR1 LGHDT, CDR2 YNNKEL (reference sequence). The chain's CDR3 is CASSQGNLQETQYF. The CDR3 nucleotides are TGTGCCAGCAGCCAGGGCAACCTCCAAGAGACCCAGTACTTC.